This T cell receptor (beta chain) derives from a study of blood T cell repertoires in COVID-19. Study information: Samples came from the United States, Italy and Spain, spanning acute and convalescent COVID-19. PBMCs, B-cell-depleted T cells, or T cells were the source of the cDNA or gDNA that made up the material.

Cohorts were determined from participant-reported clinical history. There are 17 residues in the CDR3. V shed 5 bases, J shed 4 bases, and the junction held 12 bases outside the gene matches. Germline values: CDR1 SGHVS, CDR2 FQNEAQ. As originally analysed: From reference gene primer amplification, estimates of nucleated cell counts were derived. Libraries were prepared by immunoSEQ multiplex PCR; TCRdb keeps only in-frame clonotypes and omits some of them. From that table come the V and J calls and clone size; the DNA was used to work out D and trimming. The repertoire holds over 130,000 clones, with almost 85% as singletons.

The specimen was PBMCs or T cells enriched from blood (not recorded which). This sequence originates from a woman aged 45-65 years with acute COVID-19. V gene TRBV7-8 combines with J gene TRBJ1-4; the match to TRBD1 covers 8 bases. CDR3 amino acids: CASSLTASTGVNEKLFF. For the CDR3, the DNA is TGTGCCAGCAGCCTCACCGCTTCGACAGGGGTTAATGAAAAACTGTTTTTT.